This entry describes one T cell receptor (beta chain). This record comes from a study of cytomegalovirus exposure and HLA in healthy donors. Study context: It was reported in a later analysis that the same platform had been used for the roughly 130 validation repertoires as for the approximately 730 first-cohort repertoires.

The assay was immunoSEQ multiplex PCR, and TCRdb's table has in-frame clones only and misses some. The table lists roughly 300,000 clones, about nine tenths of them singletons, with 0.84% in the top ten. Sample: PBMCs. The TCR sequence derives from a woman under 30 in good health and CMV-seronegative.

The CDR3 region is CASSPPGNSYSYNEQFF. CDR3 in DNA: TGTGCCAGCTCACCACCGGGCAACAGTTACTCCTACAATGAGCAGTTCTTC. The rearrangement joins TRBV18 to TRBJ2-1; no clear D. In germline, CDR1 is KGHSH, CDR2 LQKENI. V lost 0 bases to trimming and J lost 0 bases, with 12 bases between them. This CDR3 spans 17 amino acids.